A selection of T cell receptor beta chains follows, all from one sample in a study of CD8 T cells in Susac syndrome. A single record per CDR3 protein comes from TCRdb applying MiXCR to the immunoSEQ multiplex PCR reads. The profile shows a few hundred thousand distinct CDR3 sequences, approximately 89% of them singletons. The sequencing sample was made of CD8+ T cells from PBMCs. These receptors all come from a human donor with multiple sclerosis. Each CDR3 is given with its conserved first and last residue. Each record gives: V gene, clone size, D gene, J gene, CDR3 DNA, CDR3 protein. D genes are given only for firm matches. Clone size appears in some rows only: once, few, many, or a class for an expanded clone.

TRBV4-1,few,.,TRBJ2-7,TGCGCCAGCAGCCAAGTGTCAGGGGCGGACTACGAGCAGTACTTC,CASSQVSGADYEQYF
TRBV20-1,once,TRBD2,TRBJ2-7,TGCAGTGCTAGGATGAGCGGGAGAGCCTACGAGCAGTACTTC,CSARMSGRAYEQYF
TRBV7-9,.,.,TRBJ2-1,TGTGCCAGCAGCTTCAGAGAAGACAATGAGCAGTTCTTC,CASSFREDNEQFF
TRBV12-3/TRBV12-4,.,.,TRBJ2-5,TGTGCCAGCAGTTTCTCCCCAGGGACGGGAGAGACCCAGTACTTC,CASSFSPGTGETQYF
TRBV10-1,.,.,TRBJ2-7,TGCGCCAGCGTGGAATGGACCGAGCAGTACTTC,CASVEWTEQYF
TRBV6-5,.,TRBD2,TRBJ2-1,TGTGCCAGCAGTTCGCTAGCGGGAGGGGAGGACCATGAGCAGTTCTTC,CASSSLAGGEDHEQFF
TRBV27,.,TRBD1,TRBJ1-1,TGTGCCAGCAGTTTGCTAACAGGGGCGTGGGTTGTTTTCTTT,CASSLLTGAWVVFF
TRBV28,.,.,TRBJ2-1,TGTGCCAGCAGTACGAAGACAGGTTACAATGAGCAGTTCTTC,CASSTKTGYNEQFF
TRBV28,.,.,TRBJ2-5,TGTGCCAGCGAGGGGAGGGGGGAGATGCATAGAGAGACCCAGTACTTC,CASEGRGEMHRETQYF
TRBV28,.,.,TRBJ2-7,TGTGCCACCCGAGGACGAGGACAGAGCTACGAGCAGTACTTC,CATRGRGQSYEQYF
TRBV4-1,.,.,TRBJ1-5,TGCGCCAGCAGCCCATATACAGATCAGCCCCAGCATTTT,CASSPYTDQPQHF
TRBV27,once,TRBD1,TRBJ2-5,TGTGCCAGCAGCTCCCAGGACAGGTCGTTGTCCCAAGAGACCCAGTACTTC,CASSSQDRSLSQETQYF
TRBV9,.,.,TRBJ1-1,TGTGCCAGCAGCGGGGCAGGGTGGGACACTGAAGCTTTCTTT,CASSGAGWDTEAFF
TRBV14,.,.,TRBJ2-4,TGTGCCAGCAGCGGTGGAGACAGCGCCAAAAACATTCAGTACTTC,CASSGGDSAKNIQYF
TRBV9,.,TRBD2,TRBJ2-7,TGTGCCAGCAGCCCTGGAACTGGGGGTAGCGGGCCCTCCTACGAGCAGTACTTC,CASSPGTGGSGPSYEQYF
TRBV4-1,.,.,TRBJ1-2,TGCGCCAGCAGCCAAGTTGTTCGCTACCCGGCAGGTGGCTACACCTTC,CASSQVVRYPAGGYTF
TRBV30,.,.,TRBJ1-4,TGTGCCTGGACCATACAGGACGGGGAAAAACTGTTTTTT,CAWTIQDGEKLFF
TRBV4-1,once,.,TRBJ1-2,TGCGCCAGCAGCCAAGTTGGAATGGAGATGGATGGCTACACCTTC,CASSQVGMEMDGYTF
TRBV20-1,.,.,TRBJ1-6,TGCAGCAGAGCCGGGCCTTATAATTCACCCCTCCACTTT,CSRAGPYNSPLHF
TRBV4-1,.,.,TRBJ2-7,TGCGCCAGCAGCCAAGGAGTTCCCCTAGTGGAGCAGTACTTC,CASSQGVPLVEQYF
TRBV6-5,few,TRBD1,TRBJ2-7,TGTGCCAGCAGTTACTCGACAGGGGGCTACGAGCAGTACTTC,CASSYSTGGYEQYF
TRBV2,.,.,TRBJ2-4,TGTGCCAGCAGGGGGGTAGGGACTGTCAAAAACATTCAGTACTTC,CASRGVGTVKNIQYF
TRBV6-2/TRBV6-3,.,.,TRBJ2-2,TGTGCCAGCCAGGACCCCCCCGGACGGATTACCCTCGCGAACACCGGGGAGCTGTTTTTT,CASQDPPGRITLANTGELFF
TRBV4-1,.,.,TRBJ2-7,TGCGCCAGCAGCCAAGATTCAGGGACCGAGCAGTACTTC,CASSQDSGTEQYF
TRBV2,.,TRBD1,TRBJ2-4,TGTGCCAGCACAGAAACAGGGGTGGCCAAAAACATTCAGTACTTC,CASTETGVAKNIQYF
TRBV11-2,.,.,TRBJ2-5,TGTGCCAGCAGGGTTTCCGCCGAAGAGACCCAGTACTTC,CASRVSAEETQYF
TRBV30,.,.,TRBJ1-1,TGTGCCTGGAGTGTACAGGACCACACTGAAGCTTTCTTT,CAWSVQDHTEAFF
TRBV5-4,.,.,TRBJ2-1,TGTGCCAGCAGCTTGCCGGACAGTCCCTACAATGAGCAGTTCTTC,CASSLPDSPYNEQFF
TRBV12-5,once,.,TRBJ2-7,TGTGCTAGTGGTTTCACCCCAACATCCTACGAGCAGTACTTC,CASGFTPTSYEQYF
TRBV7-3,few,.,TRBJ1-2,TGTGCCAGCAGCTTAGGCCAGGGCCATGGCTACACCTTC,CASSLGQGHGYTF
TRBV19,.,.,TRBJ2-1,TGTGCCAGTAGCGACGAGACGCGAGCCAATGAGCAGTTCTTC,CASSDETRANEQFF
TRBV11-2,.,TRBD2,TRBJ2-7,TGTGCCAGCAGCTACGGGACTAGCGGGTACGAGCAGTACTTC,CASSYGTSGYEQYF
TRBV6-1,.,.,TRBJ2-1,TGTGCCAGCCTGTATGTTGGGGCCGAGCAGTTCTTC,CASLYVGAEQFF
TRBV20-1,.,.,TRBJ1-1,TGCAGTGCTAGTCCCTCGGCCACTGAAGCTTTCTTT,CSASPSATEAFF
TRBV6-1,once,.,TRBJ1-4,TGTGCCAGCAGTGCAGGGACGACCGAAAAACTGTTTTTT,CASSAGTTEKLFF
TRBV27,.,.,TRBJ1-5,TGTGCCAGCAGGCTGGGGACGAGCAATCAGCCCCAGCATTTT,CASRLGTSNQPQHF
TRBV7-9,.,.,TRBJ2-1,TGTGCCAGCAGCTCTCAGGACGGGGGATACAATGAGCAGTTCTTC,CASSSQDGGYNEQFF
TRBV7-6,once,TRBD1,TRBJ1-1,TGTGCCAGCAGCCCACGGACAGGGTATGGCACTGAAGCTTTCTTT,CASSPRTGYGTEAFF
TRBV11-2,.,TRBD2,TRBJ2-5,TGTGCCAGCAGCCACCGGGAGGAACACCAAGAGACCCAGTACTTC,CASSHREEHQETQYF
TRBV4-1,.,.,TRBJ1-1,TGCGCCAGCAGCCAAGTACAGGGCGGCACTGAAGCTTTCTTT,CASSQVQGGTEAFF
TRBV2,.,.,TRBJ1-5,TGTGCCAGCAGTGAAGTGGGGGCTAGCAATCAGCCCCAGCATTTT,CASSEVGASNQPQHF
TRBV20-1,.,TRBD2,TRBJ2-3,TGCAGTGCTAGAGGATTCGGAGCGGGAGACCCTGGAGATACGCAGTATTTT,CSARGFGAGDPGDTQYF
TRBV29-1,.,.,TRBJ2-5,TGCAGCGTTGATTCTTCGGCACAAGAGACCCAGTACTTC,CSVDSSAQETQYF
TRBV5-4,.,.,TRBJ2-2,TGTGCCAGCAGCTTGGGACCCGAGGGCGGGGAGCTGTTTTTT,CASSLGPEGGELFF
TRBV4-1,.,TRBD1,TRBJ1-2,TGCGCCAGCAGCCTGGGACAGGGGACTAACTATGGCTACACCTTC,CASSLGQGTNYGYTF
TRBV6-1,few,.,TRBJ2-1,TGTGCCAGTCTTACAGGGAATGAGCAGTTCTTC,CASLTGNEQFF